This paragraph reports one T cell receptor beta chain. The antigen is unknown. CDR3 size: 14 residues. The trim removed 3 bases at V and 5 bases at J, leaving 7 bases unmatched. Per the germline V gene, CDR1 is GTSNPN and CDR2 is SVGIG (reference sequence). TCRdb's copy holds only in-frame clones and misses some; the assay was immunoSEQ multiplex PCR. This table has 42,000 or so clones, 87% appearing once. This entry is derived from a study of OX40 agonist ivuxolimab in advanced cancers. Regarding the study as a whole: The work left the antigen specificity of expanded peripheral T cells undetermined.

Sample: CD4+ or CD8+ T cells sorted from blood, taken in a trial of the OX40 agonist ivuxolimab. The TCR sequence derives from an adult with an advanced solid tumor such as melanoma, head and neck, liver or kidney cancer. V and J are TRBV30 and TRBJ2-7; 10 positions match TRBD1. CDR3 region: CAWSAGQGWDEQYF. The CDR3 nucleotides read TGTGCCTGGAGCGCGGGACAGGGGTGGGACGAGCAGTACTTC.